The 14 T cell receptor beta chains below all came from one sample that was sequenced in a study of blood T cell repertoires in COVID-19. Clones were read by immunoSEQ multiplex PCR, and TCRdb kept only the in-frame ones, dropping some. The sample includes under 150,000 clones, 65% to 90% seen only once; the top ten take about 2.3%. Sequenced input: PBMCs or T cells enriched from blood (not recorded which). The receptors derive from a woman aged 45-65 years who had recovered from COVID-19.

The chain combines TRBV11-2 with TRBJ1-2; 10 nucleotides match TRBD1. Germline CDR1 and CDR2: SGHAT and FQNNGV. The CDR3 covers 19 residues. The ends lost 1 base at V and 7 bases at J; junction bases unmatched: 18. The CDR3 here is CASSLGYVGQGFLSLGYTF. As DNA, the CDR3 is TGTGCCAGCAGCTTAGGTTATGTGGGACAGGGGTTTTTATCCCTTGGCTACACCTTC.

The V gene is TRBV7-2, the J gene TRBJ2-5; TRBD2 aligns across 9 bases. V was pared by 9 bases and J by 5 bases, with 7 bases of the junction left unmatched. The germline gives CDR1 SGHTA, CDR2 FQGNSA. The CDR3 spans 13 residues. CDR3 sequence reads: CASEAGGGETQYF. The CDR3 coding sequence is TGTGCCAGTGAAGCGGGGGGCGGTGAGACCCAGTACTTC.

This sequence joins TRBV4-3 and TRBJ2-7; D not resolved. Germline V lookup: CDR1 LGHNA, CDR2 YSLEER. Trimming pared 0 bases from V and 3 bases from J, leaving 9 bases between. The CDR3 length is 14 residues. In nucleotides, the CDR3 is TGCGCCAGCAGCCAAGAACTCGGGTTCTACGAGCAGTACTTC. It is translated as CASSQELGFYEQYF.

V is TRBV2 and J is TRBJ1-6; D perhaps matches TRBD1 (5 bases). The V end was cut by 3 bases, the J end by 9 bases, with 15 bases between. This CDR3 region has 15 residues. The V gene's germline CDR1 is SNHLY and CDR2 FYNNEI. This chain's CDR3 is CASSEFRDSSSPLHF. CDR3 nucleotides: TGTGCCAGCAGTGAGTTCAGGGATTCAAGTTCACCCCTCCACTTT.

This CDR3 is CASSSGEGTNEKLFF. CDR3 in DNA: TGCGCCAGCAGTTCAGGGGAAGGAACTAATGAAAAACTGTTTTTT. The chain joins TRBV5-1 to TRBJ1-4; D is possibly TRBD1 (6 bases). CDR3 length: 15 residues. V lost 5 bases to trimming and J lost 1 base, with 12 bases between them. Per the germline V gene, CDR1 is SGHRS and CDR2 is YFSETQ.

The rearrangement uses TRBV18 and TRBJ2-2; 10 bases align to TRBD1. V lost 1 base to trimming and J lost 0 bases; unmatched junction nucleotides: 8. Germline V gene lookup returns CDR1 KGHSH and CDR2 LQKENI. The CDR3 is made up of 19 amino acids. CDR3 bases: TGTGCCAGCTCACCACGACAGGGGGCGCCGACCTCGAACACCGGGGAGCTGTTTTTT. It codes for CASSPRQGAPTSNTGELFF.

The V call is TRBV2, the J call TRBJ1-4, with 10 bases identical to TRBD1. This CDR3 comprises 16 residues. Unmatched junction bases numbered 11, after V lost 6 bases and J lost 7 bases. Germline V lookup: CDR1 SNHLY, CDR2 FYNNEI. Here the CDR3 reads CASRRSPGQGFEKLFF. CDR3 nucleotide sequence: TGTGCCAGCAGACGTTCACCGGGACAGGGGTTTGAAAAACTGTTTTTT.

V usage is TRBV27 and J usage is TRBJ2-3; perhaps TRBD2 as D (5 bases). CDR1 and CDR2 (germline): MNHEY, SMNVEV (reference sequence). The CDR3 has 15 residues. Trimming shortened V by 1 base and J by 3 bases, and 11 bases separated the two germline ends. This CDR3 reads CASSLYGGLTDTQYF. The CDR3 region has the DNA TGTGCCAGCAGTTTATACGGCGGGTTGACAGATACGCAGTATTTT.

The genes are TRBV4-3 and TRBJ1-4; 9 bases match TRBD1. Germline CDR1 is LGHNA and CDR2 is YSLEER. The CDR3 consists of 15 residues. Trimming at V came to 3 bases and at J to 8 bases, leaving 7 bases not matched to a gene. The CDR3 reads CASSQGTGSGEKLFF. In DNA form, the CDR3 reads TGCGCCAGCAGCCAGGGGACAGGGAGTGGCGAAAAACTGTTTTTT.

This rearrangement joins TRBV30 to TRBJ1-3; TRBD1 aligns across 9 bases. The trim removed 2 bases at V and 2 bases at J, leaving 7 bases unmatched. CDR3 length: 16 residues. Germline V gives CDR1 GTSNPN, CDR2 SVGIG (reference sequence). The CDR3, as DNA: TGTGCCTGGAGTCCGAACAGGGGGCCCACTGGAAACACCATATATTTT. Translated: CAWSPNRGPTGNTIYF.

The chain carries TRBV19 and TRBJ1-2; D is unclear. Looked up from germline, CDR1 is LNHDA and CDR2 is SQIVND (reference sequence). This CDR3 comprises 14 residues. V lost 1 base and J 3 bases, leaving 9 bases between the germline ends. For the CDR3, the DNA is TGTGCCAGTAGTATAGCGGGGTCCGACTATGGCTACACCTTC. Protein product: CASSIAGSDYGYTF.

This chain connects TRBV4-1 to TRBJ1-4; possibly TRBD1 for D (6 bases). The CDR3 contains 17 residues. CDR1 is MGHRA and CDR2 is YSYEKL in the germline V gene. V lost 1 base and J 5 bases, leaving 17 bases between the germline ends. The CDR3 DNA follows: TGCGCCAGCAGCCAAGGGGGGTCAGGGACAAAGAATGAAAAACTGTTTTTT. Translating it yields CASSQGGSGTKNEKLFF.

The V and J genes are TRBV10-3 and TRBJ1-1, with a weak D call TRBD1 (5 bases). Germline assignment: CDR1 ENHRY and CDR2 SYGVKD. The V end was cut by 6 bases, the J end by 1 base, with 15 bases between. The CDR3 covers 15 residues. For the CDR3, the DNA is TGTGCCATCAGCGCCCAACGGGGGAGGAACACTGAAGCTTTCTTT. It specifies CAISAQRGRNTEAFF.

The DNA for the CDR3 is TGTGCCAGCTCGTTCTCTGACGGGACAGCGACTTACAATGAGCAGTTCTTC. Amino acid sequence: CASSFSDGTATYNEQFF. The V gene is TRBV18, the J gene TRBJ2-1, with 7 positions matching TRBD1. Trimming removed 6 bases from V and 4 bases from J; junction bases left unmatched: 15. There are 17 residues in the CDR3. The germline V gene encodes CDR1 KGHSH and CDR2 LQKENI.